Listed here are 12 T cell receptor beta chains from one sample, sequenced in a study of human T cells and chemical hapten exposure. Time point indicated: patch test 1, 2 weeks after DPC sensitization. Treatment specified: therapeutic diphenylcyclopropenone sensitization with weekly scalp DPC. TCRdb passed the RACE reads through MiXCR, listing each CDR3 protein once. This sample yields about 120,000 distinct CDR3 sequences, of which over 10% are seen a single time; about 1.4% belongs to the top ten. Material: whole blood, obtained in connection with sensitization to the hapten diphenylcyclopropenone (DPC). Every receptor here comes from a woman between 45 and 60 years old with alopecia areata. Some clones in this sample may be carry-over from other donors' samples.

The rearrangement uses TRBV21-1 and TRBJ2-7; the table's D call of TRBD1 was not tested on the DNA. TRBV21-1 is termed a pseudogene. This CDR3 has 17 residues. CDR3 in DNA: TGTGCCAGCAGCGTCCAAAGTAATCGGGACAACCACTACGAGCAGTACTTC. This sequence encodes CASSVQSNRDNHYEQYF.

This clonotype was seen more than once but under ten times. The V call is TRBV4-1, the J call TRBJ1-2; 7 positions agree with TRBD1. The CDR3 is made up of 14 amino acids. Germline CDR1 reads MGHRA; CDR2 reads YSYEKL. The ends lost 8 bases at V and 5 bases at J; junction bases unmatched: 11. CDR3 loop: CASSKPGTAYGYTF. CDR3 DNA sequence: TGCGCCAGCTCTAAACCCGGGACAGCTTATGGCTACACCTTC.

This clonotype was seen repeatedly, ten times or more. The chain uses TRBV28 and TRBJ2-7; weak D call: TRBD1 (5 bases). The CDR3 is 13 amino acids. Germline V gene sequence: CDR1 MDHEN, CDR2 SYDVKM. Trimming took off 6 bases at V and 1 base at J, with 10 bases between the two ends. The CDR3 loop reads CASRPDTSYEQYF. The CDR3 nucleotides are TGTGCCAGCAGACCGGACACGTCCTACGAGCAGTACTTC.

In its sample, this clonotype was seen a few times. The chain uses TRBV19 and TRBJ2-3; 9 nucleotides align to TRBD1. Germline V gene data show CDR1 as LNHDA and CDR2 as SQIVND (reference sequence). The ends lost 3 bases at V and 4 bases at J; junction bases unmatched: 8. The CDR3 totals 16 residues. This chain's CDR3 is CASSMIGTGNPDTQYF. Here the CDR3 DNA reads TGTGCCAGTAGTATGATTGGGACAGGGAACCCAGATACGCAGTATTTT.

There are a few counts of this clonotype. CDR3 residues: CASSLAPQNHNEQFF. CDR3 in DNA: TGTGCCAGCAGCTTGGCCCCCCAGAACCACAATGAGCAGTTCTTC. The gene calls are TRBV7-8 and TRBJ2-1, with D hard to call. Trimming removed 3 bases from V and 5 bases from J, with 14 bases in between. Germline loops: CDR1 SGHVS, CDR2 FQNEAQ. CDR3 size: 15 residues.

Ten or more counts support this clonotype. J is TRBJ2-5 and V is TRBV4-1; either TRBD1 or TRBD2 may fit D (6 bases each). V lost 2 bases, J lost 3 bases, and 19 bases lay in between. The CDR3 runs to 17 residues. The germline V gene has CDR1 MGHRA and CDR2 YSYEKL. The CDR3 nucleotides are TGCGCCAGCAGCCAACGGGCCGGGGGCTATACTAAAGAGACCCAGTACTTC. Protein sequence: CASSQRAGGYTKETQYF.

This clonotype was seen at least ten times. The rearrangement links TRBV29-1 to TRBJ1-3, with D uncertain. Germline CDR1 is SQVTM and CDR2 is ANQGSEA. The length of the CDR3 is 11 residues. V lost 6 bases and J lost 4, with 7 bases in between. The CDR3 loop reads CSVDGGNTIYF. For the CDR3, the DNA is TGCAGCGTGGACGGGGGAAACACCATATATTTT.

This clonotype appeared a few times. The V and J genes are TRBV18 and TRBJ2-1; 8 nucleotides match TRBD2. Germline CDR1 is KGHSH and CDR2 is LQKENI. The CDR3 totals 16 residues. Trimming at V came to 3 bases and at J to 0 bases, leaving 4 bases not matched to a gene. In nucleotides, the CDR3 is TGTGCCAGCTCACCGCAGCTAGCGGGCTCCTACAATGAGCAGTTCTTC. Amino acid sequence: CASSPQLAGSYNEQFF.

This clonotype was counted a few times. V usage is TRBV20-1 and J usage is TRBJ2-2; 12 positions agree with TRBD2. With 0 bases clipped from V and 2 bases from J, the junction kept 13 bases outside the gene matches. Germline CDR1 reads DFQATT; CDR2 reads SNEGSKA (reference sequence). The CDR3 totals 20 residues. CDR3 region: CSARDPRWASGRANTGELFF. The CDR3 nucleotides read TGCAGTGCTAGAGATCCCCGGTGGGCTAGCGGGAGGGCCAACACCGGGGAGCTGTTTTTT.

This clonotype was picked up many times. This chain joins TRBV20-1 and TRBJ2-3; 7 nucleotides agree with TRBD2. The ends lost 6 bases at V and 5 bases at J; junction bases unmatched: 14. CDR3 length equals 15 residues. Germline CDR1 is DFQATT and CDR2 is SNEGSKA (reference sequence). CDR3 residues: CSAPRWAGVVDTQYF. CDR3 nucleotides: TGCAGTGCCCCCCGCTGGGCGGGGGTTGTAGATACGCAGTATTTT.

The sample holds many counts of this clonotype. The chain joins TRBV27 to TRBJ1-1; 7 bases line up with TRBD1. This CDR3 is built from 15 residues. Germline V gene data show CDR1 as MNHEY and CDR2 as SMNVEV (reference sequence). V shed 6 bases and J 0 bases; nucleotides not matched to a gene: 7. The CDR3 DNA sequence: TGTGCCAGCAGGCTACAGGGGCTCATGAACACTGAAGCTTTCTTT. Protein product: CASRLQGLMNTEAFF.

This chain uses TRBV28 with TRBJ2-3; TRBD1 or TRBD2 may be the D gene (5 bases each). The V gene lost 6 bases and the J gene lost 1 base, with 20 bases spanning the gap. The CDR3 loop spans 17 amino acids. The germline gives CDR1 MDHEN, CDR2 SYDVKM. The CDR3 protein is CASSIKFGTRGTDTQYF. CDR3 coding DNA: TGTGCCAGCAGCATCAAGTTCGGGACCCGCGGCACAGATACGCAGTATTTT.